This note documents a single T cell receptor beta chain sequence. The data are from a study of blood T cell repertoires in COVID-19. Clones were read by immunoSEQ multiplex PCR, and TCRdb kept only the in-frame ones, dropping some. The data contain 80,000 to 100,000 clones, 70% to 90% of them singletons. Specimen: peripheral blood. This receptor was taken from a man between 65 and 85 years old with acute or convalescent COVID-19.

The CDR3 DNA reads TGTGCCAGCAGCCGACCCCCCGAGGGAGGCTACACCTTC. Its translation: CASSRPPEGGYTF. The genes are TRBV12-3 or TRBV12-4 and TRBJ1-2; D uncertain. CDR3 length: 13 residues. V lost 6 bases to trimming and J lost 8 bases, with 16 bases between them.